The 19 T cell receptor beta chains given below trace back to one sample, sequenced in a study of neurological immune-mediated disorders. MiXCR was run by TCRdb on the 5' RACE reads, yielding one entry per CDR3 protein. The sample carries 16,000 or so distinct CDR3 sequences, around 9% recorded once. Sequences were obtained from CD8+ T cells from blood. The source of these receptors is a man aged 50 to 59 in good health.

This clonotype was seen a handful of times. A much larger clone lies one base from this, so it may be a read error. The CDR3 here is CSVGWETEAFF. For the CDR3, the DNA is TGCAGCGTTGGCTGGGAGACTGAAGCTTTCTTT. The chain is built from TRBV29-1 and TRBJ1-1; no clear D gene. Per the germline V gene, CDR1 is SQVTM and CDR2 is ANQGSEA. There are 11 residues in the CDR3. With 4 bases removed from V and 5 bases from J, the gap between germline ends came to 8 bases.

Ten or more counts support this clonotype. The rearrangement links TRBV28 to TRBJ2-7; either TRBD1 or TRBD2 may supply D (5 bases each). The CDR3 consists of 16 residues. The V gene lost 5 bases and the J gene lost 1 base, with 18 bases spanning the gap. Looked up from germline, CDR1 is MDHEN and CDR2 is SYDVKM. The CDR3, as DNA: TGTGCCAGCAGTACGCCCCGGGACGACATTTCCTACGAGCAGTACTTC. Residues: CASSTPRDDISYEQYF.

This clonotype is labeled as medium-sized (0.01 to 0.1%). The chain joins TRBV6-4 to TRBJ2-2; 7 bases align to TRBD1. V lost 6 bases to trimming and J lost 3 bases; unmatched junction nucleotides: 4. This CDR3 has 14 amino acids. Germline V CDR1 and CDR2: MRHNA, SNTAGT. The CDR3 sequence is CASSIGQDTGELFF. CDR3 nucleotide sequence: TGTGCCAGCAGCATAGGACAGGACACCGGGGAGCTGTTTTTT.

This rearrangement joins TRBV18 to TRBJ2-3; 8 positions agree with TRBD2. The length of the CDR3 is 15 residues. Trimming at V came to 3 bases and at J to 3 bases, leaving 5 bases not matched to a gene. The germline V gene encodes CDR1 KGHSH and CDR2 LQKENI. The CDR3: CASSPGLVMTDTQYF. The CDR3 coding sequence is TGTGCCAGCTCACCGGGACTAGTTATGACAGATACGCAGTATTTT. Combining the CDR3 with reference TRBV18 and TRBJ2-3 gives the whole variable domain NAGVMQNPRHLVRRRGQEARLRCSPMKGHSHVYWYRQLPEEGLKFMVYLQKENIIDESGMPKERFSAEFPKEGPSILRIQQVVRGDSAAYFCASSPGLVMTDTQYFGPGTRLTVL.

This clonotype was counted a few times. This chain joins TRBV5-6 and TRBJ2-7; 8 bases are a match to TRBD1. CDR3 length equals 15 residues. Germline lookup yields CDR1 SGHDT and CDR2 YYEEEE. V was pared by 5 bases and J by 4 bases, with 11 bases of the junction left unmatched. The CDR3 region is CASRRDRSLTYEQYF. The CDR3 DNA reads TGTGCCAGCAGGCGGGACAGGAGCCTAACATACGAGCAGTACTTC. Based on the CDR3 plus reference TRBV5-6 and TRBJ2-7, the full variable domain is DAGVTQSPTHLIKTRGQQVTLRCSPKSGHDTVSWYQQALGQGPQFIFQYYEEEERQRGNFPDRFSGHQFPNYSSELNVNALLLGDSALYLCASRRDRSLTYEQYFGPGTRLTVT.

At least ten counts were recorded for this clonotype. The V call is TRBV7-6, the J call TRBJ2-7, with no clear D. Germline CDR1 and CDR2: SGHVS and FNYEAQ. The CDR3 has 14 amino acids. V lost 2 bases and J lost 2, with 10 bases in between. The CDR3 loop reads CASSLTVRTYEQYF. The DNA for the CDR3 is TGTGCCAGCAGCTTAACAGTTCGAACCTACGAGCAGTACTTC.

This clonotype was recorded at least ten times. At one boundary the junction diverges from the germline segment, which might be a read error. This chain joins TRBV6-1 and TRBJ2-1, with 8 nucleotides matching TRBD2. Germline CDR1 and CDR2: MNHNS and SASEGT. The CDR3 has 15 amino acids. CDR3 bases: TGTGCCAGCAGTCAAGCGGGAGACTCCTACAATGAGCAGTTCTTC. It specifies CASSQAGDSYNEQFF.

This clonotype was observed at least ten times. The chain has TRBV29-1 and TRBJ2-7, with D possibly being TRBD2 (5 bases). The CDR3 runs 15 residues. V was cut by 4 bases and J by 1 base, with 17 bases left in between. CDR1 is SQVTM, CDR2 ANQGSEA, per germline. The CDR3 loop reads CSVATFVRGSYEQYF. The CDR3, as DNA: TGCAGCGTTGCTACCTTTGTTCGGGGTTCCTACGAGCAGTACTTC.

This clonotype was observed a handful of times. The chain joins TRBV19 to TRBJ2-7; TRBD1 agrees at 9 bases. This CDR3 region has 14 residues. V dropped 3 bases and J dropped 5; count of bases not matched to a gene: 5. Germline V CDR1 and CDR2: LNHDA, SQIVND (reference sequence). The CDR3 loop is CASSIGGTGNEQYF. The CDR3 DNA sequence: TGTGCCAGTAGTATTGGGGGGACAGGGAACGAGCAGTACTTC.

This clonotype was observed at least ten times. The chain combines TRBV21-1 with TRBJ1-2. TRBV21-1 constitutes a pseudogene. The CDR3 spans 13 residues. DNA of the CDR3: TGTGCCAGCAGCAAGGGTCCGGATTTTGGCTACACCTTC. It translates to CASSKGPDFGYTF.

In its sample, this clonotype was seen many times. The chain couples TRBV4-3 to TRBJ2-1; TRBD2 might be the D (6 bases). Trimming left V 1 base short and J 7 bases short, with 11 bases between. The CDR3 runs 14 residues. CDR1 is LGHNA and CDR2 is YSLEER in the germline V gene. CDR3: CASSQAGEDNEQFF. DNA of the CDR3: TGCGCCAGCAGCCAAGCGGGAGAAGATAATGAGCAGTTCTTC.

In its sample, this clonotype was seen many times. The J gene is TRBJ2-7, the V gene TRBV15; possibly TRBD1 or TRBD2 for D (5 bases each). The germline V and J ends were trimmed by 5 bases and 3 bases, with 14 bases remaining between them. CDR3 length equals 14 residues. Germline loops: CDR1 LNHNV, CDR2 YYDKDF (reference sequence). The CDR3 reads CATSGASAGYEQYF. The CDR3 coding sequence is TGTGCCACCAGCGGGGCCTCCGCGGGCTACGAGCAGTACTTC. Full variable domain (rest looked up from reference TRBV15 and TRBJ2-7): DAMVIQNPRYQVTQFGKPVTLSCSQTLNHNVMYWYQQKSSQAPKLLFHYYDKDFNNEADTPDNFQSRRPNTSFCFLDIRSPGLGDTAMYLCATSGASAGYEQYFGPGTRLTVT.

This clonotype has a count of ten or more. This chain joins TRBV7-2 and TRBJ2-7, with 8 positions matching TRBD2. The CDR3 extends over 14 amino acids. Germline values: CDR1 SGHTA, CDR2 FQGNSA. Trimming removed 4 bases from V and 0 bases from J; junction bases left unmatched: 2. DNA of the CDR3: TGTGCCAGCAGCTCGGGACTAGACTCCTACGAGCAGTACTTC. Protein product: CASSSGLDSYEQYF.

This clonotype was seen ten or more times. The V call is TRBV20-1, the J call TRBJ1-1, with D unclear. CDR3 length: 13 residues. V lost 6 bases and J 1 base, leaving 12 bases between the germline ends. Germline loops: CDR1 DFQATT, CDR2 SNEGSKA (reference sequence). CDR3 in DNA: TGCAGTGCGCGTAGCAGGTCGAACACTGAAGCTTTCTTT. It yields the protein CSARSRSNTEAFF.

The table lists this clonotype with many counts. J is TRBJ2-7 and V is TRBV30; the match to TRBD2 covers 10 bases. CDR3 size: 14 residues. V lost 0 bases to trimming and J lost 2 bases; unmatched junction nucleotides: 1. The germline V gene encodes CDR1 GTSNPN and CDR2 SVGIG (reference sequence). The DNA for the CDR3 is TGTGCCTGGAGTGTAACTAGCGGGGCCTACGAGCAGTACTTC. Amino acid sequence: CAWSVTSGAYEQYF.

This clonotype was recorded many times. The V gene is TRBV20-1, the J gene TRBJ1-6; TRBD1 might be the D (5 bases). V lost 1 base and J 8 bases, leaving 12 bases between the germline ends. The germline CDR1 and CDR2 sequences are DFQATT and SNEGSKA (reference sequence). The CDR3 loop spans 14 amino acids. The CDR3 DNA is TGCAGTGCTAGAGGGGCCGGGGCTGATTCACCCCTCCACTTT. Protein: CSARGAGADSPLHF.

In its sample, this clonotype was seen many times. The chain's CDR3 is CASSRLADEQYF. The CDR3 coding sequence is TGTGCCAGCAGTCGACTAGCGGACGAGCAGTACTTC. The chain couples TRBV28 to TRBJ2-7, with 9 nucleotides matching TRBD2. CDR3 size: 12 residues. Germline V CDR1 and CDR2: MDHEN, SYDVKM. Trimming at V came to 5 bases and at J to 5 bases, leaving 1 base not matched to a gene.

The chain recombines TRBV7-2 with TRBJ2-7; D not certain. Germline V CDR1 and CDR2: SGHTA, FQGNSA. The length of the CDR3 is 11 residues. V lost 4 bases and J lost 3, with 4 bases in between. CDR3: CASSSYYEQYF. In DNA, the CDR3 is TGTGCCAGCAGCTCGTACTACGAGCAGTACTTC.

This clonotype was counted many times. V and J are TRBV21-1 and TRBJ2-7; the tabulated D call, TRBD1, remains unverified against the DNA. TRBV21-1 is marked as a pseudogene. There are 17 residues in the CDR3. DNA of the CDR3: TGTGCCAGCAGCGGGCGCGAGGGACAGGGCCCTTTCTACGAGCAGTACTTC. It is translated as CASSGREGQGPFYEQYF.